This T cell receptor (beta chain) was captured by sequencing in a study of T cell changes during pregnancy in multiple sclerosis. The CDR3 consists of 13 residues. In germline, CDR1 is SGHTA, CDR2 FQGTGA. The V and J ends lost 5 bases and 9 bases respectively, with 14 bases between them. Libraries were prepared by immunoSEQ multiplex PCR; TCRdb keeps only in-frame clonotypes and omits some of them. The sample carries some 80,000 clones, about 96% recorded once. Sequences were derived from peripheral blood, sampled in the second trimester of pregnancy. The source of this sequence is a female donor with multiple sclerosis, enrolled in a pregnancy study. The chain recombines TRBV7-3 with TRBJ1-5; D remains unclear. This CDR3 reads CASSTLPEAPQHF. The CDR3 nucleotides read TGTGCCAGCAGCACTCTACCCGAGGCGCCCCAGCATTTT.